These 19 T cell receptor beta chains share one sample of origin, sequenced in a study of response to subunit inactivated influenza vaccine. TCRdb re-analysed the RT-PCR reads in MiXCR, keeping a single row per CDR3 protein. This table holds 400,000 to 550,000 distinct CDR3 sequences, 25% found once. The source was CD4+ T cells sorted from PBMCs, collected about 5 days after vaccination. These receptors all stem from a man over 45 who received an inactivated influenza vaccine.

The CDR3 is CASSISRGPQETQYF. Here the CDR3 DNA reads TGTGCCAGCAGCATCAGCAGGGGCCCCCAAGAGACCCAGTACTTC. The chain links TRBV7-9 to TRBJ2-5; tentatively, D is TRBD1 (6 bases). The CDR3 has 15 amino acids. The germline V and J ends were trimmed by 5 bases and 1 base, with 14 bases remaining between them. Looked up from germline, CDR1 is SEHNR and CDR2 is FQNEAQ (reference sequence).

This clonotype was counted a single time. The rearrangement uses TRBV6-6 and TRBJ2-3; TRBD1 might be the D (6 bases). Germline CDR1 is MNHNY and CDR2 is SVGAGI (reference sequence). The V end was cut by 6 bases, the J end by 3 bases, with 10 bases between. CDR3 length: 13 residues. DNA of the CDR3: TGTGCCAGCAGATTGGACAGAACAGATACGCAGTATTTT. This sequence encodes CASRLDRTDTQYF.

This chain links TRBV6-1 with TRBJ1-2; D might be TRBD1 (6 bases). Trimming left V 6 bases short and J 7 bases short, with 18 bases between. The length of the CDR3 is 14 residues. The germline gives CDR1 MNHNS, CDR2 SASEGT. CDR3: CASSQRGIWAGYTF. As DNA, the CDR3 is TGTGCCAGCAGCCAAAGGGGGATTTGGGCTGGCTACACCTTC.

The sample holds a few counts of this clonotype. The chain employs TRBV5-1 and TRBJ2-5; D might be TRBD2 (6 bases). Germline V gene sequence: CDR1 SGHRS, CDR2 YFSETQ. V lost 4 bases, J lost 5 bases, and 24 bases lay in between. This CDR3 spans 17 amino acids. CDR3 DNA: TGCGCCAGCAGCCTGAGGGTGAGGGGCGGGAACTTGGAGACCCAGTACTTC. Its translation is CASSLRVRGGNLETQYF.

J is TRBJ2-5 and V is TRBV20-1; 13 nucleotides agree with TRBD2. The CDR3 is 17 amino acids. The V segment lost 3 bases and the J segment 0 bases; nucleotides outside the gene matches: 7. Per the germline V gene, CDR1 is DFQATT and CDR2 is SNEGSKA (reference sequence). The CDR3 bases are TGCAGTGCTAGGGGACTAGCGGGATCTACGTACCAAGAGACCCAGTACTTC. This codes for CSARGLAGSTYQETQYF.

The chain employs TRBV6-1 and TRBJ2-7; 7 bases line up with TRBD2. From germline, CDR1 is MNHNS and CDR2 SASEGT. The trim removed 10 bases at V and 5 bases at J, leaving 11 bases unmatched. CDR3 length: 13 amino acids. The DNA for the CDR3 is TGTGCCACACCCGCGAGCGGGGAGGACGAGCAGTACTTC. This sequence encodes CATPASGEDEQYF.

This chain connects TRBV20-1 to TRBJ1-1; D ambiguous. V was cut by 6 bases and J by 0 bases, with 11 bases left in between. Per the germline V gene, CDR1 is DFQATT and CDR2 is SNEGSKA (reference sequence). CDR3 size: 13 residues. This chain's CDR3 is CSAKTALNTEAFF. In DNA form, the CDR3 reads TGCAGTGCCAAGACGGCCCTGAACACTGAAGCTTTCTTT.

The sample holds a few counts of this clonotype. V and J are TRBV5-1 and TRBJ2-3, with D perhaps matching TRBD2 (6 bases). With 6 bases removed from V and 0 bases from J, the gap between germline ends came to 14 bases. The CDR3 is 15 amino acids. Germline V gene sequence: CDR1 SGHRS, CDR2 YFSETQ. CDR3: CASTPGGASTDTQYF. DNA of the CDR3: TGCGCCAGCACCCCCGGGGGAGCTAGCACAGATACGCAGTATTTT.

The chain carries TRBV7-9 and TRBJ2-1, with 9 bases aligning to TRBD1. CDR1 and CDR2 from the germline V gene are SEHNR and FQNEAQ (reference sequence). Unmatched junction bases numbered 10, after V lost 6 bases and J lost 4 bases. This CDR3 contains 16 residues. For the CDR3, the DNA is TGTGCCAGCAGATCGACCGGGACAGGGTTATACAATGAGCAGTTCTTC. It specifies CASRSTGTGLYNEQFF.

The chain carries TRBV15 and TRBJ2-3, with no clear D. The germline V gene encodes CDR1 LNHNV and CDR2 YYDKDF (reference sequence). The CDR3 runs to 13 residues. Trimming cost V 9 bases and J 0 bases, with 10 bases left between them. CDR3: CATKITSTDTQYF. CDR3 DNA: TGTGCCACTAAGATTACTAGCACAGATACGCAGTATTTT.

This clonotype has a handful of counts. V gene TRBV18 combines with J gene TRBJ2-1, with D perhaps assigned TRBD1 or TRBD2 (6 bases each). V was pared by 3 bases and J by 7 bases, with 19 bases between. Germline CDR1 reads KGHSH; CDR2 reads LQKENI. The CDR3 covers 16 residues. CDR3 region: CASSPPRGVLVNEQFF. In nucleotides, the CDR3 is TGTGCCAGCTCACCCCCTAGGGGGGTTCTGGTAAATGAGCAGTTCTTC.

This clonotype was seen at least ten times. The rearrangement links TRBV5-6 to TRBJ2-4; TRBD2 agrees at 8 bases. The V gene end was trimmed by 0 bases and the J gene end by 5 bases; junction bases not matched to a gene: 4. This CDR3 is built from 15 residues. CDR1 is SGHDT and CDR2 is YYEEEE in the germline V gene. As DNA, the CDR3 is TGTGCCAGCAGCTTGGTGGGACTAGGAGAAAACATTCAGTACTTC. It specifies CASSLVGLGENIQYF.

The CDR3 region has the DNA TGCGCCAGCACTCACCTTAGGGGCGGCAATCAGCCCCAGCATTTT. Protein: CASTHLRGGNQPQHF. The chain uses TRBV5-1 and TRBJ1-5, with D possibly TRBD1 on 5 matching bases. CDR1 is SGHRS and CDR2 is YFSETQ in the germline V gene. The CDR3 covers 15 residues. V was shortened by 6 bases and J by 2 bases, with 15 bases between the two germline ends.

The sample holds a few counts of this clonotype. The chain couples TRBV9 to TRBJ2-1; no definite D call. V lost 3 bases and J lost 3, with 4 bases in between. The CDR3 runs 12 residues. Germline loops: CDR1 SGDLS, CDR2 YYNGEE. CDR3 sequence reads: CASSENYNEQFF. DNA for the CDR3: TGTGCCAGCAGCGAGAACTACAATGAGCAGTTCTTC.

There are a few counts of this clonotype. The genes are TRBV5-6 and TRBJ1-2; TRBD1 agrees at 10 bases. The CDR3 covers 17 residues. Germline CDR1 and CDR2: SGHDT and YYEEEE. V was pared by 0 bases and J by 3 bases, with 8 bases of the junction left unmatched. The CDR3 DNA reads TGTGCCAGCAGCTTGGTCGACAGGGGGCATCGGGACTATGGCTACACCTTC. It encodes CASSLVDRGHRDYGYTF.

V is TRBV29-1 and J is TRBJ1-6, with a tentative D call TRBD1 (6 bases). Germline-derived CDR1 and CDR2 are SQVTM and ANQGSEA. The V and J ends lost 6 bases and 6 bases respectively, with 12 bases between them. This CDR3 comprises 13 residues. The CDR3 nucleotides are TGCAGCGTAACGTGGGGGGCTAATTCACCCCTCCACTTT. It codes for CSVTWGANSPLHF.

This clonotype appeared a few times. This chain's CDR3 is CSVFQGAVQETQYF. The DNA of the CDR3 is TGCAGCGTATTTCAGGGGGCCGTTCAAGAGACCCAGTACTTC. This chain joins TRBV29-1 and TRBJ2-5; 8 nucleotides line up with TRBD1. V lost 6 bases and J lost 2; bases outside the gene matches: 8. This CDR3 comprises 14 residues. In germline, CDR1 is SQVTM, CDR2 ANQGSEA.

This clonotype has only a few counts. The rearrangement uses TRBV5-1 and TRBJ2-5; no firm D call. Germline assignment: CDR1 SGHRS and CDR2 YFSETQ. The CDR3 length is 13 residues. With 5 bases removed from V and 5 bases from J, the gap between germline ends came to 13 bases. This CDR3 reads CASSSGFKETQYF. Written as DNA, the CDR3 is TGCGCCAGCAGTAGTGGGTTTAAGGAGACCCAGTACTTC.

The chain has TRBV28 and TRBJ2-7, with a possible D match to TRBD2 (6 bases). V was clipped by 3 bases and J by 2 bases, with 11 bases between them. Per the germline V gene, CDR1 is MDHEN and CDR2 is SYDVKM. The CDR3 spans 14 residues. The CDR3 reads CASSFRAGPYEQYF. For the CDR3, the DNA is TGTGCCAGCAGTTTCCGGGCGGGACCCTACGAGCAGTACTTC.